This T cell receptor beta chain was profiled in a study of T cells after posttransplantation cyclophosphamide (dated by TCRdb to between 2015 and 2016). With respect to the entire study: The study tracked T cell repertoire reconstitution by TRB sequencing after myeloablative bone marrow transplantation using posttransplantation cyclophosphamide as GVHD prophylaxis. Because TRA and TRB clonality were tightly correlated in 8 or 9 samples, subsequent TCR analyses were focused on TRB only. Blood from all 30 or so PTCy patients with 1-year posttransplant specimens was subjected to TRB sequencing. Antigen receptor sequencing was done on samples from some 35 PTCy-treated patients and from roughly 15 related bone marrow donors of those patients. Public TRB sequences were queried against a database of over 3,600 sequences associated with responses to pathogens, tumor antigens, self-antigens and alloantigens. In 3 patients, TRB sequencing was also performed on up to about 3 more blood samples taken 2 to 5.2 years after transplant, and in 4 patients, pretransplant blood was also TRB-sequenced. What the work shows at the level of the full study, not this receptor alone: The TRB repertoires of T cells infiltrating skin or GI tract showed only limited overlap with the TRB repertoires of T cells in blood. Donor-recipient similarity was low at 1-2 months but increased during the first year, and donor CD8+ memory clones often dominated later blood repertoires. Across approximately 41 patients, TRB clonality was highly associated with recipient CMV seropositivity and CMV reactivation, and PTCy diversity was similar to diversity in CNI/methotrexate controls.

This clone was counted at least ten times. Its antigen remains unidentified. One end of the junction is discordant with germline, which a read error may explain. Spanning cysteine to phenylalanine, the CDR3 consists of 14 amino acids. Of the read, only the CDR3 DNA is kept; its 42 bases are in frame from base 1. Via the germline V gene, CDR1 is KGHSH and CDR2 LQKENI. Peripheral blood samples were provided by related bone marrow donors on the day of marrow donation. Peripheral blood and bone marrow mononuclear cells were isolated by Ficoll-Hypaque density centrifugation and were cryopreserved. TRB sequencing was run on genomic DNA with either the immunoSEQ assay at survey resolution or the hsTCRB kit. The published analysis was carried out like this. The immunoSEQ software was used for initial read processing, and the LymphoSeq R package was used for repertoire analyses. Clonality was calculated as 1 minus normalized Shannon entropy, and the Gini coefficient was also calculated for each TRB dataset. To infer phenotypes in unsorted samples, TRB sequences from sorted subsets of the recipient or donor were mapped onto the unsorted samples of the same recipient. TCRdb stores this immuneACCESS table with in-frame sequences only. Part of the clones is absent; in the studies checked, under half of the shortfall reflects unresolved V genes, and no reason is known for the rest. That table is the source of V, J and clone size, and D and trimming were worked out from the DNA. In this sample, about 44,000 clones appear, none counted once only. The ten largest clones capture less than 2.5% of the sample.

The sequence was obtained from a man aged 35 to 55 in good health, CMV-negative, and a related stem cell transplant donor. The specimen was PBMCs. Recombination linked TRBV18 to TRBJ2-5, and 7 junction bases match TRBD2. The DNA sequence is as follows: TGTGCCAGCTCACGACAGCGGGGTGAACCTATTACGAACTTC. Translated, this is CASSRQRGEPITNF.